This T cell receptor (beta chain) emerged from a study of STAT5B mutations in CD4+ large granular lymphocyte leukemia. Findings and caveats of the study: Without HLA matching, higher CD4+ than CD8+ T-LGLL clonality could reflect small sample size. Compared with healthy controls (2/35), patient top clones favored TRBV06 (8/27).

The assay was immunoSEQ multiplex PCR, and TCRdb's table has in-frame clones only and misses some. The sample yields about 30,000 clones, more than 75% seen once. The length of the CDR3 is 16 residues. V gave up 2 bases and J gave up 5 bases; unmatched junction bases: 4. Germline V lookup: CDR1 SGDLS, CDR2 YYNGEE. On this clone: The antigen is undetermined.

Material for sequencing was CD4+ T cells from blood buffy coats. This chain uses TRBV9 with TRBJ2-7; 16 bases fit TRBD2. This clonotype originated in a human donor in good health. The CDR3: CASSVGTSGGAHEQYF. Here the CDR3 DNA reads TGTGCCAGCAGCGTCGGGACTAGCGGGGGGGCACACGAGCAGTACTTC. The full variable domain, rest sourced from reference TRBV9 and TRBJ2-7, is DSGVTQTPKHLITATGQRVTLRCSPRSGDLSVYWYQQSLDQGLQFLIQYYNGEERAKGNILERFSAQQFPDLHSELNLSSLELGDSALYFCASSVGTSGGAHEQYFGPGTRLTVT.